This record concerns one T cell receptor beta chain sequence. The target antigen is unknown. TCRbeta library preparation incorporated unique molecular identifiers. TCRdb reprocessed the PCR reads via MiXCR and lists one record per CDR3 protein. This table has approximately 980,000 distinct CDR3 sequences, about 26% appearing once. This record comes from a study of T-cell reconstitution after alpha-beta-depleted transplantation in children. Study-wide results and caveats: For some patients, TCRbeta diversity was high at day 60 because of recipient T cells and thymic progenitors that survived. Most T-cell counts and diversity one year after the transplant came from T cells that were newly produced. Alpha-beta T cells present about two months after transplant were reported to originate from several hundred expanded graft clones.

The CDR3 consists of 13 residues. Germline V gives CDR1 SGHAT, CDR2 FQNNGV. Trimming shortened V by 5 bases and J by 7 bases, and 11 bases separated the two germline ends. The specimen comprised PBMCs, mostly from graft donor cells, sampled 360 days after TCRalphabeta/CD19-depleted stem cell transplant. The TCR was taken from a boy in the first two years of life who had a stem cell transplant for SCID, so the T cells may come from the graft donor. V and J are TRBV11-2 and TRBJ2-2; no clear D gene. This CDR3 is CASSRLGDGELFF. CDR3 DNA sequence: TGTGCCAGCAGCAGACTGGGCGACGGGGAGCTGTTTTTT.